This T cell receptor beta chain came from a study of tumor-infiltrating lymphocytes in primary liver carcinoma. On this clonotype: At one boundary the junction diverges from the germline segment, which might be a read error.

This CDR3 region has 13 residues. Germline CDR1 reads SGHRS; CDR2 reads YFSETQ. Germline DNA was extracted alongside blood RNA, which was obtained from unsorted whole blood. A constant-region primer served to make TCR beta cDNA from roughly 540 ng total RNA. TCR beta libraries came from three nested multiplex PCR rounds using slightly modified ARM-PCR. PCR rounds one and two used TRBV1-TRBV30 forward primers with a C-beta reverse primer for roughly 9 cycles each. TCRdb re-called the multiplex PCR reads with MiXCR, one entry per CDR3 protein. The data hold about 180,000 distinct CDR3 sequences, with over 50% observed a single time.

This TCR was recovered from a man aged 40-50 years with primary liver carcinoma and hepatitis B virus infection. What was sequenced was peripheral blood. The gene calls are TRBV5-1 and TRBJ1-2; 8 positions agree with TRBD1. The CDR3 nucleotides are TGCGCCAACAGCTTGGACAGGGTGTATGGCTACACATTC. It yields the protein CANSLDRVYGYTF.